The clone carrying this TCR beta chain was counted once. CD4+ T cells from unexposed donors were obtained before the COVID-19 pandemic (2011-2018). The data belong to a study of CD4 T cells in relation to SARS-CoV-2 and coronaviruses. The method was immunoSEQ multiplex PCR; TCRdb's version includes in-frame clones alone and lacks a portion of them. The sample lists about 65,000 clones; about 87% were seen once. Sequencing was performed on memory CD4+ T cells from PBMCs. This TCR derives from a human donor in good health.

The CDR3 protein is CASSRTTSGAIFRETQYF. The CDR3 coding sequence is TGCGCCAGCAGCCGAACGACTAGCGGCGCCATTTTCAGAGAGACCCAGTACTTC. The chain recombines TRBV5-1 with TRBJ2-5, with 9 bases matching TRBD2. Losses at the gene ends were 4 bases for V and 4 bases for J; bases not matched to a gene: 17. Germline V gene data show CDR1 as SGHRS and CDR2 as YFSETQ. This CDR3 is 18 amino acids long.